The clone carrying this T cell receptor (beta chain) was counted a few times. Its antigen is undetermined. A J-beta primer mix and a sample-barcoded 5' primer were used in a second PCR of about 7 to 12 cycles. MiXCR, run by TCRdb on the 5' RACE reads, gives a single entry per CDR3 protein. The top ten clones hold about 26% of a sample with hundreds of thousands of distinct CDR3 sequences, approximately 60% of them seen once. CDR3 size: 15 residues. In germline, CDR1 is LGHNA, CDR2 YNFKEQ. The V gene lost 5 bases and the J gene lost 2 bases, with 13 bases spanning the gap. This entry comes from a study of blood T cells in healthy people across ages. Notes on the study in general: Long-lived donors exceeded aged donors in naive CD4+ cells and diversity. TCR beta diversity per million T cells fell roughly linearly with age. Because sorting was not performed, PBMCs prevented conclusive naive versus antigen-experienced comparison.

This TCR came from a middle-aged man in good health. Sequencing input: blood. V gene TRBV4-2 combines with J gene TRBJ2-1; maybe TRBD1 (6 bases). The CDR3 sequence is CASSTRTATYNEQFF. For the CDR3, the DNA is TGTGCCAGCAGCACCCGGACAGCCACCTACAATGAGCAGTTCTTC.